The sequence of this T cell receptor (beta chain) was determined in a study of control samples from healthy donors and cancer patients. Sequenced by immunoSEQ multiplex PCR; TCRdb stores in-frame clones only, minus some. The sample gives 45,000 to 55,000 clones, around 95% of which show up once; about 2.4% is in the top ten. The CDR3 sequence is 14 residues long. The ends were cut back, 1 base at V and 5 bases at J, with 9 bases in the middle. Per the germline V gene, CDR1 is MNHNS and CDR2 is SASEGT. J is TRBJ2-1 and V is TRBV6-1; D possibly matches TRBD1 or TRBD2 (5 bases each). Sample: blood. The sequence was collected from a man younger than 40 in good health. CDR3 in DNA: TGTGCCAGCAGTGAAGGGGACGGGGACAATGAGCAGTTCTTC. Its protein is CASSEGDGDNEQFF.